The clone carrying this T cell receptor beta chain was observed once. These data originate in a study of shared clonotypes between healthy human individuals. The table came from immunoSEQ multiplex PCR; TCRdb's copy has only in-frame clones and leaves some out. The sample yields 2,500,000 or so clones, 80% to 95% seen once. Trimming stripped 3 bases from V and 5 bases from J, with 15 bases between. The CDR3 has 15 amino acids. CDR1 and CDR2 from the germline V gene are SGHVS and FQNEAQ. The genes are TRBV7-8 and TRBJ2-3; tentative D call: TRBD2 (6 bases). The material sequenced was naive CD4+ T cells from PBMCs. The sample's subset: CD45RA+ positively selected. The source is a man younger than 35 in good health. Some clones in this sample may be carry-over from other donors' samples. The CDR3 protein is CASSLFGGGGDTQYF. CDR3 in DNA: TGTGCCAGCAGCTTGTTTGGGGGAGGAGGAGATACGCAGTATTTT.